Shown below are 26 T cell receptor beta chains from a single sample sequenced in a study of a mutant IDH1 vaccine in newly diagnosed glioma. The time point denotes: week 23, last vaccination. Topical imiquimod accompanied each vaccine dose, which consisted of 300 ug of mutant IDH1 20-mer peptide. Sequencing was performed with immunoSEQ multiplex PCR; in TCRdb, only in-frame clones are kept and a portion is missing. The table shows almost 85,000 clones, with around 85% occurring only once. These receptors have no identified antigens. The starting material was PBMCs, obtained from a glioma patient whose treatment included an IDH1 peptide vaccine. Every receptor here comes from a man younger than 45 with glioma. Some clones in this sample may be carry-over from other donors' samples.

The chain is built from TRBV11-1 and TRBJ2-7; D is unresolved. The CDR3 contains 9 residues. The germline CDR1 and CDR2 sequences are SGHAT and FQDESV (reference sequence). The V and J ends lost 10 bases and 6 bases respectively, with 7 bases between them. CDR3 in DNA: TGTGCCAACCGCTCCGAGCAGTACTTC. Amino acid sequence: CANRSEQYF.

This rearrangement joins TRBV7-3 to TRBJ2-3; maybe TRBD1 (5 bases). Per germline, CDR1 SGHTA and CDR2 FQGTGA. Deletions cut 5 bases from V and 0 bases from J, with 9 bases between. The CDR3 has 14 amino acids. The CDR3 DNA reads as TGTGCCAGCAGCCTGGGGCAGAGCACAGATACGCAGTATTTT. Its protein is CASSLGQSTDTQYF.

The V and J genes are TRBV7-2 and TRBJ2-5; D possibly corresponds to TRBD1 (6 bases). Germline V lookup: CDR1 SGHTA, CDR2 FQGNSA. Between the trimmed V and J ends, which lost 5 bases and 2 bases, there was a span of 12 bases. This CDR3 is 14 amino acids long. CDR3 sequence: CASSDGQSQETQYF. The DNA of the CDR3 is TGTGCCAGCAGCGACGGACAGAGTCAAGAGACCCAGTACTTC.

The chain joins TRBV7-9 to TRBJ1-4; D gene ambiguous. V was clipped by 1 base and J by 1 base, with 7 bases between them. This CDR3 contains 15 residues. Germline CDR1 is SEHNR and CDR2 is FQNEAQ (reference sequence). The CDR3 here is CASSLGWVTNEKLFF. In DNA, the CDR3 is TGTGCCAGCAGCTTAGGCTGGGTAACTAATGAAAAACTGTTTTTT.

V and J are TRBV4-1 and TRBJ2-1; D might be TRBD1 (6 bases). The CDR3 extends over 19 amino acids. From germline, CDR1 is MGHRA and CDR2 YSYEKL. Trimming pared 3 bases from V and 2 bases from J, leaving 23 bases between. The CDR3 DNA sequence: TGCGCCAGCAGCCAGTCCCCCCCCATAGTGGGACACGCCTACAATGAGCAGTTCTTC. It yields the protein CASSQSPPIVGHAYNEQFF.

The chain carries TRBV6-5 and TRBJ2-7; possibly TRBD1 for D (6 bases). Trimming took 5 bases from V and 4 from J, leaving 9 bases between them. Germline CDR1 is MNHEY and CDR2 is SVGAGI. The CDR3 has 12 residues. This chain's CDR3 is CASSPTGYEQYF. CDR3 bases: TGTGCCAGCAGTCCTACAGGGTACGAGCAGTACTTC.

The chain joins TRBV15 to TRBJ1-2, with TRBD1 matching over 8 bases. V was pared by 4 bases and J by 4 bases, with 11 bases of the junction left unmatched. CDR3 length: 16 residues. Germline assignment: CDR1 LNHNV and CDR2 YYDKDF (reference sequence). CDR3 in amino acids: CATSNPGQASFYGYTF. CDR3 DNA sequence: TGTGCCACCAGCAATCCGGGACAGGCCTCCTTCTATGGCTACACCTTC.

This clone was detected once. Here the CDR3 reads CASSFAPGPYEQYF. As DNA, the CDR3 is TGTGCCAGCAGTTTTGCCCCAGGCCCCTACGAGCAGTACTTC. The chain couples TRBV27 to TRBJ2-7; D gene ambiguous. Trimming took 3 bases from V and 2 from J, leaving 11 bases between them. The length of the CDR3 is 14 residues. CDR1 and CDR2 (germline): MNHEY, SMNVEV (reference sequence).

On this clone itself: Other nucleotide sequences from this sample produce the same CDR3. The chain uses TRBV9 and TRBJ2-7; the D is unclear. This CDR3 is 14 amino acids long. V lost 0 bases and J 0 bases, leaving 7 bases between the germline ends. The germline gives CDR1 SGDLS, CDR2 YYNGEE. Here the CDR3 reads CASSVGGSSYEQYF. The CDR3 region has the DNA TGTGCCAGCAGCGTAGGGGGTAGCTCCTACGAGCAGTACTTC.

The chain employs TRBV5-1 and TRBJ2-2, with TRBD1 matching over 8 bases. The CDR3 spans 15 residues. CDR1 and CDR2 from the germline V gene are SGHRS and YFSETQ. V was clipped by 4 bases and J by 3 bases; unmatched bases: 5. CDR3 nucleotides: TGCGCCAGCAGCCCCCCGGACAGGGACACCGGGGAGCTGTTTTTT. Translating it yields CASSPPDRDTGELFF.

The chain couples TRBV15 to TRBJ2-3, with TRBD2 as a possible D gene (5 bases). This CDR3 has 15 residues. The V gene lost 1 base and the J gene lost 2 bases, with 10 bases spanning the gap. The germline V gene encodes CDR1 LNHNV and CDR2 YYDKDF (reference sequence). The DNA of the CDR3 is TGTGCCACCAGCAGAGGGACTCCTTACACAGATACGCAGTATTTT. Protein: CATSRGTPYTDTQYF. Full variable domain (remainder filled in from reference TRBV15 and TRBJ2-3): DAMVIQNPRYQVTQFGKPVTLSCSQTLNHNVMYWYQQKSSQAPKLLFHYYDKDFNNEADTPDNFQSRRPNTSFCFLDIRSPGLGDTAMYLCATSRGTPYTDTQYFGPGTRLTVL.

The rearrangement links TRBV28 to TRBJ1-6; 10 bases agree with TRBD1. Germline CDR1 is MDHEN and CDR2 is SYDVKM. The CDR3 is made up of 16 amino acids. Trimming took 5 bases from V and 10 from J; bases not matched to a gene: 11. In DNA form, the CDR3 reads TGTGCCAGCAGTCTAGAGGGACAGGGGTGGTGGTCACCCCTCCACTTT. Translating it yields CASSLEGQGWWSPLHF.

The J gene is TRBJ2-7, the V gene TRBV5-8, with D tentatively TRBD2 (6 bases). This CDR3 contains 14 residues. The V end was cut by 2 bases, the J end by 6 bases, with 15 bases between. From germline, CDR1 is SGHTS and CDR2 YDEGEE. CDR3: CASSFLRGVPEQYF. For the CDR3, the DNA is TGTGCCAGCAGCTTCTTGCGGGGAGTCCCCGAGCAGTACTTC.

This chain links TRBV2 with TRBJ2-7; D might be TRBD1 (6 bases). The CDR3 loop spans 13 amino acids. Trimming left V 1 base short and J 5 bases short, with 9 bases between. CDR1 is SNHLY, CDR2 FYNNEI, per germline. This chain's CDR3 is CASSEGPGDEQYF. For the CDR3, the DNA is TGTGCCAGCAGTGAAGGGCCAGGGGACGAGCAGTACTTC.

The chain couples TRBV7-2 to TRBJ2-5; D could derive from TRBD1 or TRBD2 (5 bases each). V lost 1 base and J 5 bases, leaving 14 bases between the germline ends. CDR3 size: 15 residues. The germline V gene has CDR1 SGHTA and CDR2 FQGNSA. This CDR3 reads CASSLGPRGTETQYF. In DNA, the CDR3 is TGTGCCAGCAGCTTAGGCCCCCGAGGGACGGAGACCCAGTACTTC.

The V gene is TRBV23-1, the J gene TRBJ2-7; TRBD2 aligns across 9 bases. TRBV23-1 qualifies as an ORF whose function is uncertain. The length of the CDR3 is 17 residues. V lost 6 bases to trimming and J lost 5 bases; unmatched junction nucleotides: 17. CDR3 region: CASSRVKRLAGVDEQYF. CDR3 sequence (DNA): TGCGCCAGCAGCCGAGTCAAGAGATTAGCGGGAGTCGACGAGCAGTACTTC.

The chain is built from TRBV28 and TRBJ2-3, with TRBD1 matching 8 bases. J gave up 7 bases and V 5 bases, and 11 bases lay outside the gene matches. The germline V gene has CDR1 MDHEN and CDR2 SYDVKM. This CDR3 has 15 residues. CDR3: CASSGGTGRENTQYF. The DNA of the CDR3 is TGTGCCAGCAGTGGTGGGACAGGCCGAGAAAATACGCAGTATTTT.

The rearrangement joins TRBV27 to TRBJ1-5, with D maybe TRBD1 (6 bases). This CDR3 spans 14 amino acids. Germline V lookup: CDR1 MNHEY, CDR2 SMNVEV (reference sequence). V gave up 5 bases and J gave up 5 bases, with 13 bases separating them. In DNA form, the CDR3 reads TGTGCCAGCAGTCCTCTAGGGGGGCATCAGCCCCAGCATTTT. It specifies CASSPLGGHQPQHF.

In its sample, this clone was seen once. This chain links TRBV19 with TRBJ2-2; D might be TRBD1 (6 bases). The V end was cut by 5 bases, the J end by 0 bases, with 10 bases between. The germline gives CDR1 LNHDA, CDR2 SQIVND (reference sequence). This CDR3 has 15 amino acids. Here the CDR3 reads CASSRTVANTGELFF. The CDR3 DNA reads as TGTGCCAGTAGTCGGACAGTCGCGAACACCGGGGAGCTGTTTTTT.

CDR3 sequence: CASLDLLAGQTNTGELFF. CDR3 nucleotide sequence: TGTGCCAGCCTTGACCTTCTAGCGGGGCAAACGAACACCGGGGAGCTGTTTTTT. The rearrangement joins TRBV5-8 to TRBJ2-2, with 9 bases matching TRBD2. Unmatched junction bases numbered 13, after V lost 7 bases and J lost 0 bases. CDR3 length equals 18 residues. Germline values: CDR1 SGHTS, CDR2 YDEGEE.

The chain uses TRBV29-1 and TRBJ1-4, with 8 bases matching TRBD1. The CDR3 contains 14 residues. CDR1 and CDR2 (germline): SQVTM, ANQGSEA. The ends lost 4 bases at V and 7 bases at J; junction bases unmatched: 8. The CDR3 DNA reads as TGCAGCGTTGTAACAGGGGGTCGGACTGAAAAACTGTTTTTT. Amino acid sequence: CSVVTGGRTEKLFF. Using reference TRBV29-1 and TRBJ1-4 for the parts outside the CDR3, the full variable domain is SAVISQKPSRDICQRGTSLTIQCQVDSQVTMMFWYRQQPGQSLTLIATANQGSEATYESGFVIDKFPISRPNLTFSTLTVSNMSPEDSSIYLCSVVTGGRTEKLFFGSGTQLSVL.

The chain couples TRBV7-9 to TRBJ2-7; perhaps TRBD1 as D (5 bases). The V and J ends lost 5 bases and 2 bases respectively, with 16 bases between them. The CDR3 sequence is 15 residues long. Germline V CDR1 and CDR2: SEHNR, FQNEAQ (reference sequence). CDR3 in DNA: TGTGCCAGCAGCCCCCCCACAGGTTCCCCCTACGAGCAGTACTTC. Translating it yields CASSPPTGSPYEQYF.

The V call is TRBV4-1, the J call TRBJ1-5, with D hard to call. The CDR3 consists of 18 residues. The germline V gene has CDR1 MGHRA and CDR2 YSYEKL. The germline V and J ends were trimmed by 5 bases and 5 bases, with 25 bases remaining between them. CDR3 loop: CASSKMGPRWAPYQPQHF. The CDR3, as DNA: TGCGCCAGCAGCAAAATGGGTCCTCGGTGGGCACCCTATCAGCCCCAGCATTTT.

The chain has TRBV9 and TRBJ1-4; no definite D call. Deletions cut 0 bases from V and 3 bases from J, with 12 bases between. This CDR3 has 16 amino acids. The germline V gene has CDR1 SGDLS and CDR2 YYNGEE. The CDR3 reads CASSVGGSHANEKLFF. CDR3 nucleotides: TGTGCCAGCAGCGTAGGAGGGTCTCATGCTAATGAAAAACTGTTTTTT.

V gene TRBV13 combines with J gene TRBJ2-7; 8 positions match TRBD1. The length of the CDR3 is 15 residues. Germline V gene data show CDR1 as PRHDT and CDR2 as FYEKMQ (reference sequence). V shed 0 bases, J shed 2 bases, and the junction held 3 bases outside the gene matches. CDR3 nucleotide sequence: TGTGCCAGCAGCTTAGGCTGGACAGGGCCCTACGAGCAGTACTTC. This gives the protein CASSLGWTGPYEQYF.

The chain has TRBV4-1 and TRBJ1-5; 11 bases map to TRBD1. The J segment lost 3 bases and the V segment lost 4 bases, leaving 2 bases of the junction unmatched. CDR3 length: 15 residues. Germline V gives CDR1 MGHRA, CDR2 YSYEKL. The CDR3 protein is CASSPGQGDNQPQHF. CDR3 nucleotide sequence: TGCGCCAGCAGCCCGGGACAGGGGGACAATCAGCCCCAGCATTTT.